This note documents a single TCR beta chain sequence. This sample was taken from a study of blood T cell repertoires in COVID-19. Study as a whole: The United States, Italy and Spain provided the acute and convalescent COVID-19 samples. Sample material is recorded as cDNA or gDNA derived from T cells, B-cell-depleted T cells, or PBMCs.

The CDR3 has 13 residues. Germline V gives CDR1 MNHNY, CDR2 SVGAGI (reference sequence). V was shortened by 3 bases and J by 8 bases, with 10 bases between the two germline ends. Per the study methods: Amplification from reference gene primers served as the basis for estimated nucleated cell counts. Only in-frame clones appear in the TCRdb table, and some are missing; sequencing was by immunoSEQ multiplex PCR. That table is the source of V, J and clone size, and D and trimming were worked out from the DNA. The table has more than 120,000 clones, around 90% seen once. The sequence was collected from a woman aged 45-59 years with acute or convalescent COVID-19. The chain joins TRBV6-6 to TRBJ2-2; D not certain. The sequencing input was peripheral blood. CDR3 sequence reads: CASSYRMEGELFF. The CDR3, as DNA: TGTGCCAGCAGTTATAGGATGGAGGGGGAGCTGTTTTTT.